This TCR beta chain was captured by sequencing in a study of regulatory T cells in long-lasting Graves disease. About the research overall: The study counted Graves' disease as persistent given over 5 years of antithyroid drugs and positive TSH receptor antibodies. General study findings and limits: Accuracy was perhaps lowered by the small sample size. TRBV28, TRBJ1-2 and TRBJ2-5 were segments that persistent disease favored.

Both iRepertoire HTBI primers and Arm-PCR of CDR3 regions were used to build the TCR beta libraries. TCRdb analysed the multiplex PCR reads with MiXCR anew, one entry per CDR3 protein. The table includes about 470,000 distinct CDR3 sequences, under 25% detected once. In regard to this clonotype: Its antigen is undetermined.

J lost 2 bases, V lost 2 bases, and 4 bases had no gene match. The CDR3 totals 14 residues. CDR1 is SGHKS, CDR2 YYEKEE, per germline (reference sequence). Noted time point: persistent/refractory GD, antithyroid drugs over 5 years with positive TRAb. The authors made the TCR library using RNA they extracted from PBMCs. The TCR comes from a female donor with Graves disease. The rearrangement joins TRBV5-5 to TRBJ2-7; 7 positions agree with TRBD1. The source was peripheral blood mononuclear cells (PBMCs), collected when the disease was refractory, from a patient treated with antithyroid drugs. The DNA of the CDR3 is TGTGCCAGCAGCTTTCTGGACAGGCCCTACGAGCAGTACTTC. As protein: CASSFLDRPYEQYF.